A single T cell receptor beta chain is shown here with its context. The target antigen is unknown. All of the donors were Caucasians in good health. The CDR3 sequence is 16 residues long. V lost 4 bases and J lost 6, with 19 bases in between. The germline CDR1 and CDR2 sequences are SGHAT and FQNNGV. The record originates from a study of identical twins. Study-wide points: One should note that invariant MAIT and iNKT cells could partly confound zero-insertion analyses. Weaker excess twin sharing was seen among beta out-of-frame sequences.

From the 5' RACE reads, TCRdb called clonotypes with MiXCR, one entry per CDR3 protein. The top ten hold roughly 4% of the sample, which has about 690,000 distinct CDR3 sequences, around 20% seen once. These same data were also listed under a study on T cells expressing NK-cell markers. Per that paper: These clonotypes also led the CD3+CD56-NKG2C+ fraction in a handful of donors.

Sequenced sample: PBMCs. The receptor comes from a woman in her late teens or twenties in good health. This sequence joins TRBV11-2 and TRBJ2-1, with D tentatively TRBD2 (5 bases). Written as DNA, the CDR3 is TGTGCCAGCAGCTGGGGATCGGGGTACCCTTCCAATGAGCAGTTCTTC. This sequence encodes CASSWGSGYPSNEQFF.